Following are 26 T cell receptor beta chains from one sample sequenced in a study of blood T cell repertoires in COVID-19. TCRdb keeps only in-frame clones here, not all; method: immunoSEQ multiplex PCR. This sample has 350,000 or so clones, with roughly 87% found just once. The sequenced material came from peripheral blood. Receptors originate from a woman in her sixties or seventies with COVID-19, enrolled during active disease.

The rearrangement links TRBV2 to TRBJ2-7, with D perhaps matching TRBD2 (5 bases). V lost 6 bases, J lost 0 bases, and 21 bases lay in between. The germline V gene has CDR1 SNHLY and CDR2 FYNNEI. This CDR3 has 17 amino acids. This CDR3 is CASSGERAFRSSYEQYF. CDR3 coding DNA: TGTGCCAGCAGCGGAGAGAGGGCCTTCCGGAGCTCCTACGAGCAGTACTTC.

The CDR3 coding sequence is TGTGCCACCAGCACCCGGGACACCGCTAACGAGCAGTACTTC. It encodes CATSTRDTANEQYF. The rearrangement links TRBV15 to TRBJ2-7, with D perhaps matching TRBD1 (6 bases). Germline V gene data show CDR1 as LNHNV and CDR2 as YYDKDF (reference sequence). V was pared by 4 bases and J by 5 bases, with 15 bases between. There are 14 residues in the CDR3.

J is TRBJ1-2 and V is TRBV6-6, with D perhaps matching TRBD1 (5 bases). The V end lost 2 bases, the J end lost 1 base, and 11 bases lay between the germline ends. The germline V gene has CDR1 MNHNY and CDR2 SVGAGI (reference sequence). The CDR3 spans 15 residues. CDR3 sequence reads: CASSYRQGSNYGYTF. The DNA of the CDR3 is TGTGCCAGCAGTTACCGTCAGGGTAGTAACTATGGCTACACCTTC.

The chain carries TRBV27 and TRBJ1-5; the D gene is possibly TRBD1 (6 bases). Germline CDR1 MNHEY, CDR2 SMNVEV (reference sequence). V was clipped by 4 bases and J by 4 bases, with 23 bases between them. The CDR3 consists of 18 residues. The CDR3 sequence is CASSYRPIQGIVNQPQHF. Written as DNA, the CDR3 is TGTGCCAGCAGTTACCGCCCGATACAGGGAATTGTAAATCAGCCCCAGCATTTT.

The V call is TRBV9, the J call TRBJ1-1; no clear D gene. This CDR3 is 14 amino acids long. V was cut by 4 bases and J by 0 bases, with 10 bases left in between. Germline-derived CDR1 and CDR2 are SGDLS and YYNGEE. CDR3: CASSSQLLNTEAFF. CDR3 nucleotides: TGTGCCAGCAGCTCACAGCTTCTGAACACTGAAGCTTTCTTT.

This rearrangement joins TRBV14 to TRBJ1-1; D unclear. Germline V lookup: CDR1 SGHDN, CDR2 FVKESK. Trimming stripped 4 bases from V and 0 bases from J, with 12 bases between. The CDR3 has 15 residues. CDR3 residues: CASSLGSRMNTEAFF. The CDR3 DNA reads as TGTGCCAGCAGCCTAGGGAGTCGGATGAACACTGAAGCTTTCTTT.

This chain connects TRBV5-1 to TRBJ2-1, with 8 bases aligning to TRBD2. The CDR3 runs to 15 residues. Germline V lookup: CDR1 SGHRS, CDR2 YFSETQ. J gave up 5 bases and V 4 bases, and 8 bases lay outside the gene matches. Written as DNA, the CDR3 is TGCGCCAGCAGCCCCATCGCGGGGGGCAACAATGAGCAGTTCTTC. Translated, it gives CASSPIAGGNNEQFF.

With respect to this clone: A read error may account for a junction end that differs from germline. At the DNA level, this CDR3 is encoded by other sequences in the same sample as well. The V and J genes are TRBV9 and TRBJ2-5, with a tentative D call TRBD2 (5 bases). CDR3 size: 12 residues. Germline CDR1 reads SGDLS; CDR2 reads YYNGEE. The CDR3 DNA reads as TGTGCCAGTAGCGATGCCGGGGAGACCCAGTACTTC. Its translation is CASSDAGETQYF.

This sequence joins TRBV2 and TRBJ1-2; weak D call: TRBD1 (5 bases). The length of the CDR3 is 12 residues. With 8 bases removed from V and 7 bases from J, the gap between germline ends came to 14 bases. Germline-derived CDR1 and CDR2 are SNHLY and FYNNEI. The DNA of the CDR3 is TGTGCCAGCGAAGTAGGGGTCGGTGGCTACACCTTC. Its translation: CASEVGVGGYTF.

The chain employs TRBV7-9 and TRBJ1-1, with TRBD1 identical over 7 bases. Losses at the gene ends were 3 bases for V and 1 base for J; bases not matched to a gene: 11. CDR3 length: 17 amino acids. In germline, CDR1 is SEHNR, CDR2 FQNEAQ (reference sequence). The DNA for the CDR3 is TGTGCCAGCAGCTTCCCCGTTGGAGGGGGCGCGAACACTGAAGCTTTCTTT. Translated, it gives CASSFPVGGGANTEAFF.

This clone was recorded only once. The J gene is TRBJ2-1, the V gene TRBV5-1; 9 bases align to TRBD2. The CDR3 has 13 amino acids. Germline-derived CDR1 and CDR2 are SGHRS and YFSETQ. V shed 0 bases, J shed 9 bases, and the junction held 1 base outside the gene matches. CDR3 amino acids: CASSLGLAVEQFF. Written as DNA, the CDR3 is TGCGCCAGCAGCTTGGGACTAGCGGTTGAGCAGTTCTTC.

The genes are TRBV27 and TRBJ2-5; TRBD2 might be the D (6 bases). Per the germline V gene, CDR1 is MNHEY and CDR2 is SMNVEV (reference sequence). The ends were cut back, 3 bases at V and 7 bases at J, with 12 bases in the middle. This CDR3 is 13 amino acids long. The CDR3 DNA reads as TGTGCCAGCAGTTTGGGAGGAGTTGGGACCCAGTACTTC. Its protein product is CASSLGGVGTQYF.

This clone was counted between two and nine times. The CDR3 reads CATSDFRAGRTDTQYF. CDR3 nucleotides: TGTGCCACCAGTGATTTCAGGGCAGGGCGAACAGATACGCAGTATTTT. The chain joins TRBV24-1 to TRBJ2-3; TRBD1 might be the D (5 bases). The CDR3 totals 16 residues. CDR1 is KGHDR, CDR2 SFDVKD, per germline. V lost 1 base and J lost 3, with 13 bases in between.

The CDR3 spells CASSSAGTGYNEQFF. The CDR3 DNA is TGTGCCAGCAGTTCCGCCGGGACAGGGTACAATGAGCAGTTCTTC. The chain recombines TRBV27 with TRBJ2-1, with 9 bases lining up with TRBD1. The germline V gene encodes CDR1 MNHEY and CDR2 SMNVEV (reference sequence). There are 15 residues in the CDR3. After removal of 4 bases from V and 4 bases from J, the junction contained 5 bases not matched to a gene.

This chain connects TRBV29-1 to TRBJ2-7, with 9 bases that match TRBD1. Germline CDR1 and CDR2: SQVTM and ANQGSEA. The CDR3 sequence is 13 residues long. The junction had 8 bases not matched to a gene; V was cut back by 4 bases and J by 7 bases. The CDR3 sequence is CSVAGQGRGEQYF. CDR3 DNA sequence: TGCAGCGTTGCGGGACAGGGCCGTGGAGAGCAGTACTTC.

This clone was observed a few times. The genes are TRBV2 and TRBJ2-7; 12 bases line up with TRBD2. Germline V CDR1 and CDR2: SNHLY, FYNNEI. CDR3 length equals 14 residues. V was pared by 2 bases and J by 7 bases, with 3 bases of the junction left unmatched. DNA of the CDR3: TGTGCCAGCAGTGAACTAGCGGGGGGGCGTGAGCAGTACTTC. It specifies CASSELAGGREQYF.

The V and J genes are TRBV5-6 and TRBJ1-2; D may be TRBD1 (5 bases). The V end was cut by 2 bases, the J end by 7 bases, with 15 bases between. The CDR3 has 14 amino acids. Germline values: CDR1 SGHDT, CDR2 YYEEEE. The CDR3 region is CASSFGGRVVGYTF. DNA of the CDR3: TGTGCCAGCAGCTTTGGTGGCAGGGTGGTTGGCTACACCTTC.

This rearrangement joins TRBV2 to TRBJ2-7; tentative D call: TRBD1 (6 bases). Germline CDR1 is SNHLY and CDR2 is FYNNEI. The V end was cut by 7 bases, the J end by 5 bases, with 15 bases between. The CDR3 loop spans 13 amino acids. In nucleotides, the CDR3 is TGTGCCAGCACCAACAAGGGGGTCCACGAGCAGTACTTC. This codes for CASTNKGVHEQYF.

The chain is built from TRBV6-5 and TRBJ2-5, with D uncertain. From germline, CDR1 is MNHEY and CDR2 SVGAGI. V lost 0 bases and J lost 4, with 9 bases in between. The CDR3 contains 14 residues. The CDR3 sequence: CASSYSRWSETQYF. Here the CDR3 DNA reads TGTGCCAGCAGTTACTCTCGGTGGTCAGAGACCCAGTACTTC.

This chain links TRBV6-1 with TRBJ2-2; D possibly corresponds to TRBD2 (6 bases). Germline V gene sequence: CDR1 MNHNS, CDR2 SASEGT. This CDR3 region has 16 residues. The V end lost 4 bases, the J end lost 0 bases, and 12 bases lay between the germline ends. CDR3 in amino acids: CASSVTGSANTGELFF. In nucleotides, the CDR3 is TGTGCCAGCAGTGTAACCGGGAGCGCGAACACCGGGGAGCTGTTTTTT.

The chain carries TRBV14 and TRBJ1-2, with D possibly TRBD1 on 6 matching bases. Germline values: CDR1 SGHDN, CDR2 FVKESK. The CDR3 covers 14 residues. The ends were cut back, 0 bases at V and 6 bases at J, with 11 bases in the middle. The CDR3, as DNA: TGTGCCAGCAGCCAAGAAGGGGGGGGCGATGGCTACACCTTC. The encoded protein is CASSQEGGGDGYTF.

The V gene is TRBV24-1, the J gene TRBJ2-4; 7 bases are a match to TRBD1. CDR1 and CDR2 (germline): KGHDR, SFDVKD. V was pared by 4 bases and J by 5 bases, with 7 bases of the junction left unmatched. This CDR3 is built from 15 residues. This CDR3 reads CATSDPTGSENIQYF. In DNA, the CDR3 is TGTGCCACCAGTGACCCGACAGGGTCAGAAAACATTCAGTACTTC.

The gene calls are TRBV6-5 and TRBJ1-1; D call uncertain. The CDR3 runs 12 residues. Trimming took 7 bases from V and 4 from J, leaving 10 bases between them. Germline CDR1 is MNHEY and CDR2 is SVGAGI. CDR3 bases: TGTGCCAGCACAGATCCTGGCACTGAAGCTTTCTTT. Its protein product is CASTDPGTEAFF.

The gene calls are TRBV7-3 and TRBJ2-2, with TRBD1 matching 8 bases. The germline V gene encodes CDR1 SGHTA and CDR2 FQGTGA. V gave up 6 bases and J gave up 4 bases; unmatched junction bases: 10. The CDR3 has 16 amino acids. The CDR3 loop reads CASRRPGQAFTGELFF. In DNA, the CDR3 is TGTGCCAGCAGGAGGCCGGGACAGGCATTCACCGGGGAGCTGTTTTTT.

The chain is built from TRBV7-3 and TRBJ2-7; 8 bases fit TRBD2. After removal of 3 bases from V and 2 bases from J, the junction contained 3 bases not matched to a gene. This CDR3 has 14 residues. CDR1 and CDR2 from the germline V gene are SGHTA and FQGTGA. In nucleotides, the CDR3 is TGTGCCAGCAGCTTCTCGGGGGGGCCCTACGAGCAGTACTTC. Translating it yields CASSFSGGPYEQYF.

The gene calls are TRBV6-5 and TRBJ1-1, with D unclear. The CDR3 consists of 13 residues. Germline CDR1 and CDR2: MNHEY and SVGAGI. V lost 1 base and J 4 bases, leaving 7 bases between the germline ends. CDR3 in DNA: TGTGCCAGCAGTTACTACAGCGGCACTGAAGCTTTCTTT. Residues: CASSYYSGTEAFF.